This entry describes one T cell receptor beta chain. Trimming cost V 4 bases and J 2 bases; bases outside gene matches: 8. From germline, CDR1 is MGHRA and CDR2 YSYEKL. The CDR3 spans 17 residues. This specimen comes from a study of cytomegalovirus exposure and HLA in healthy donors. All the people who gave samples were healthy bone marrow donors. PCR involved 60 Vbeta and 13 Jbeta primers. Sequencing used immunoSEQ multiplex PCR; TCRdb keeps in-frame clones, though not all of them. The top ten clones hold 1.5% to 2.5% of a sample with under 200,000 clones, around four fifths of them seen once. What was sequenced was PBMCs. This TCR derives from a man between 18 and 29 years old in good health and CMV-seronegative. This rearrangement joins TRBV4-1 to TRBJ2-3; TRBD2 matches 11 bases. The CDR3 protein is CASSLVDSGGATDTQYF. The CDR3 nucleotides read TGCGCCAGCAGCCTAGTTGATAGCGGGGGGGCCACAGATACGCAGTATTTT.